This T cell receptor beta chain was sequenced for a study of PD-1 blockade in classical Hodgkin lymphoma. The study's findings and limits: Diminished baseline TCR diversity has been reported in newly diagnosed patients relative to healthy donors.

The time point was: newly diagnosed, previously untreated cHL patient sample. Comparison samples consisted of PBMCs from newly diagnosed, untreated classical Hodgkin lymphoma. The CDR3 loop spans 15 amino acids. The germline gives CDR1 MDHEN, CDR2 SYDVKM. With 6 bases clipped from V and 7 bases from J, the junction kept 11 bases outside the gene matches. Profiling relied on immunoSEQ multiplex PCR, and the TCRdb table lists in-frame clones only, not all of them. The repertoire includes 70,000 or so clones, roughly 92% of them detected once, and roughly 2.7% sits in the top ten. A remark on this clone: Its specificity is not known.

The sequenced sample was peripheral blood mononuclear cells (PBMCs). The chain recombines TRBV28 with TRBJ1-5, with 8 bases matching TRBD1. The receptor comes from a human donor with classical Hodgkin lymphoma. CDR3 region: CASSLLTGAPQPQHF. The CDR3 DNA is TGTGCCAGCAGCCTACTGACAGGGGCGCCGCAGCCCCAGCATTTT.